Below are 9 T cell receptor beta chains sequenced from a single sample in a study of cytomegalovirus exposure and HLA in healthy donors. Amplification used 60 Vbeta primers and 13 Jbeta primers. Data came from immunoSEQ multiplex PCR; TCRdb stores just in-frame clones and leaves some out. Among 75,000 to 100,000 clones listed, 69% were seen once. Sample: PBMCs. Receptors were obtained from a female donor in good health and CMV-seronegative.

The J gene is TRBJ1-5, the V gene TRBV7-9; unclear D gene. The CDR3 runs to 15 residues. The ends were cut back, 5 bases at V and 0 bases at J, with 11 bases in the middle. Germline values: CDR1 SEHNR, CDR2 FQNEAQ (reference sequence). The CDR3 sequence: CASSAYGNSNQPQHF. The CDR3 coding sequence is TGTGCCAGCAGCGCTTACGGGAATAGCAATCAGCCCCAGCATTTT.

This sequence joins TRBV5-4 and TRBJ2-5; D perhaps matches TRBD1 (5 bases). The length of the CDR3 is 12 residues. The germline CDR1 and CDR2 sequences are SGHNT and YYREEE (reference sequence). The V and J ends lost 0 bases and 5 bases respectively, with 5 bases between them. CDR3 DNA sequence: TGTGCCAGCAGCTTGGAGGGGGAGACCCAGTACTTC. It specifies CASSLEGETQYF. The complete variable domain, with remaining parts taken from reference TRBV5-4 and TRBJ2-5, reads ETGVTQSPTHLIKTRGQQVTLRCSSQSGHNTVSWYQQALGQGPQFIFQYYREEENGRGNFPPRFSGLQFPNYSSELNVNALELDDSALYLCASSLEGETQYFGPGTRLLVL.

The chain couples TRBV7-3 to TRBJ2-1, with 7 bases that match TRBD2. The CDR3 extends over 13 amino acids. V shed 1 base, J shed 13 bases, and the junction held 7 bases outside the gene matches. Germline CDR1 is SGHTA and CDR2 is FQGTGA. The CDR3 region has the DNA TGTGCCAGCAGCTTAAATGTGGCGGGAGATCAGTTCTTC. It specifies CASSLNVAGDQFF.

V usage is TRBV6-5 and J usage is TRBJ1-1, with D uncertain. Trimming shortened V by 6 bases and J by 2 bases, and 10 bases separated the two germline ends. CDR3 length equals 13 residues. CDR1 is MNHEY and CDR2 is SVGAGI in the germline V gene. The CDR3 reads CASRAPRNTEAFF. CDR3 nucleotides: TGTGCCAGCAGGGCCCCCCGAAACACTGAAGCTTTCTTT.

This clone was seen more than once but under ten times. The chain combines TRBV2 with TRBJ2-5, with D possibly TRBD1 on 6 matching bases. There are 11 residues in the CDR3. Trimming shortened V by 8 bases and J by 3 bases, and 7 bases separated the two germline ends. Germline CDR1 SNHLY, CDR2 FYNNEI. The CDR3 protein is CASGQKETQYF. The CDR3 DNA reads TGTGCCAGCGGACAGAAAGAGACCCAGTACTTC.

V gene TRBV5-6 combines with J gene TRBJ1-1; D unclear. The CDR3 contains 16 residues. Germline CDR1 reads SGHDT; CDR2 reads YYEEEE. Trimming shortened V by 2 bases and J by 6 bases, and 20 bases separated the two germline ends. In nucleotides, the CDR3 is TGTGCCAGCAGCTTCCGAGGGTTAGTCAAGGGCCCTGAAGCTTTCTTT. Translating gives CASSFRGLVKGPEAFF.

V and J are TRBV28 and TRBJ1-3, with no clear D. The CDR3 is 14 residues long. The germline V and J ends were trimmed by 6 bases and 3 bases, with 12 bases remaining between them. The germline V gene has CDR1 MDHEN and CDR2 SYDVKM. The CDR3: CASRRPGGGNTIYF. DNA of the CDR3: TGTGCCAGCAGGCGACCCGGAGGTGGAAACACCATATATTTT.

The chain uses TRBV29-1 and TRBJ2-1; 8 positions agree with TRBD2. The CDR3 runs 13 residues. Germline CDR1 is SQVTM and CDR2 is ANQGSEA. The junction had 10 bases not matched to a gene; V was cut back by 8 bases and J by 7 bases. CDR3 nucleotides: TGCAGCCATGGAACTAGCGGATATAATGAGCAGTTCTTC. It codes for CSHGTSGYNEQFF.

The sample holds one count of this clone. This chain uses TRBV15 with TRBJ2-1; 13 bases fit TRBD2. The CDR3 consists of 16 residues. Germline V gives CDR1 LNHNV, CDR2 YYDKDF (reference sequence). V shed 8 bases and J 9 bases; nucleotides not matched to a gene: 13. CDR3 amino acids: CATAKTRTSGSVEQFF. The CDR3, as DNA: TGTGCCACCGCAAAGACCCGGACTAGCGGGAGTGTTGAGCAGTTCTTC.